One TCR beta chain is described in this entry. These data come from a study of blood T cell repertoires in COVID-19. Study summary: Acute and convalescent COVID-19 specimens originated in the United States, Italy and Spain. From T cells, B-cell-depleted T cells, or PBMCs came the material, which was cDNA or gDNA.

In the source study's methods: Amplification from reference gene primers served as the basis for estimated nucleated cell counts. The data were produced by immunoSEQ multiplex PCR, yet TCRdb's version contains in-frame clones alone and is incomplete. V, J and clone size derive from that table, while D and trimming were established from the DNA sequence. This sample has approximately 300,000 clones, with 80% to 95% found just once. Patients in Seattle were enrolled during active infection, then followed longitudinally. Trimming took 3 bases from V and 0 from J, leaving 9 bases between them. The germline gives CDR1 DFQATT, CDR2 SNEGSKA (reference sequence). The CDR3 spans 13 residues.

The gene calls are TRBV20-1 and TRBJ2-7; tentatively, D is TRBD2 (5 bases). The sequenced material came from peripheral blood. This clonotype originated in a woman in her 30s with COVID-19, enrolled during active disease. The CDR3 region is CSASGGSSYEQYF. As DNA, the CDR3 is TGCAGTGCTAGTGGAGGCAGCTCCTACGAGCAGTACTTC.